The 18 T cell receptor beta chains below were found in one sample sequenced in a study of read filtering for tumor transcriptome and immune sequencing. Molecular barcoded adaptors covering alpha/delta and beta/gamma chains were used on approximately 400 ng RNA. TCRdb called the reads again in MiXCR, with one record for every CDR3 protein. The sample lists around 58,000 distinct CDR3 sequences, around 14% occurring once. Sequencing was performed on a population of CD138-negative cells sorted from bone marrow. The receptor set was obtained from a donor at least 40 years old with multiple myeloma.

This clonotype has at least ten counts. The V call is TRBV29-1, the J call TRBJ1-1; 7 nucleotides agree with TRBD1. The CDR3 spans 15 residues. Germline loops: CDR1 SQVTM, CDR2 ANQGSEA. J was trimmed by 9 bases and V by 0 bases; bases with no gene match: 13. Here the CDR3 reads CSVEDPSVGGQKAFF. The CDR3 DNA is TGCAGCGTTGAAGATCCGTCAGTAGGGGGACAGAAAGCTTTCTTT.

To note about this clonotype: This sequence may be a read error, since a much larger clone differs from it by one base. This chain connects TRBV5-5 to TRBJ1-2; D unclear. Germline V CDR1 and CDR2: SGHKS, YYEKEE (reference sequence). This CDR3 is built from 15 residues. Trimming took off 4 bases at V and 0 bases at J, with 13 bases between the two ends. The CDR3 loop reads CASSAHPRANYGYTF. The CDR3 region has the DNA TGTGCCAGCAGCGCTCACCCGAGAGCTAACTATGGCTACACCTTC.

To note about this clonotype: This sequence may be a read error, since a much larger clone differs from it by one base. This chain joins TRBV7-9 and TRBJ1-1, with D perhaps TRBD1 (5 bases). This CDR3 is built from 13 residues. Germline V gene lookup returns CDR1 SEHNR and CDR2 FQNEAQ (reference sequence). V lost 4 bases, J lost 8 bases, and 14 bases lay in between. As DNA, the CDR3 is TGTGCCAGCAGCTCTGCGGACACCAGCGAAGCTTTCTTT. Its protein is CASSSADTSEAFF. The full variable domain, completed using reference TRBV7-9 and TRBJ1-1, is DTGVSQNPRHKITKRGQNVTFRCDPISEHNRLYWYRQTLGQGPEFLTYFQNEAQLEKSRLLSDRFSAERPKGSFSTLEIQRTEQGDSAMYLCASSSADTSEAFFGQGTRLTVV.

This clonotype was seen ten or more times. The chain carries TRBV19 and TRBJ1-5; perhaps TRBD1 as D (6 bases). The CDR3 totals 17 residues. The V and J ends lost 6 bases and 4 bases respectively, with 22 bases between them. The V gene's germline CDR1 is LNHDA and CDR2 SQIVND (reference sequence). The DNA for the CDR3 is TGTGCCAGTAGGACATCAACAGGGAAGGGATGGAATCAGCCCCAGCATTTT. This translates into CASRTSTGKGWNQPQHF.

This clonotype was observed many times. The chain recombines TRBV20-1 with TRBJ2-3; D unclear. This CDR3 has 12 amino acids. Germline V CDR1 and CDR2: DFQATT, SNEGSKA (reference sequence). V was shortened by 6 bases and J by 1 base, with 8 bases between the two germline ends. The CDR3 DNA is TGCAGTGCAGCATGGGGCACAGATACGCAGTATTTT. Protein sequence: CSAAWGTDTQYF.

This clonotype appeared many times. The rearrangement uses TRBV14 and TRBJ1-1; 7 bases fit TRBD1. In germline, CDR1 is SGHDN, CDR2 FVKESK. V shed 0 bases, J shed 5 bases, and the junction held 9 bases outside the gene matches. This CDR3 is 16 amino acids long. The CDR3 is CASSQEGPGGSTEAFF. CDR3 bases: TGTGCCAGCAGCCAAGAAGGACCAGGGGGGAGTACTGAAGCTTTCTTT.

This clonotype has ten or more counts. A much larger clone differs from this one at a single base, so this may be a read error. The V call is TRBV6-5, the J call TRBJ2-1, with D uncertain. The CDR3 has 12 residues. V lost 8 bases and J 4 bases, leaving 9 bases between the germline ends. Germline V lookup: CDR1 MNHEY, CDR2 SVGAGI. The chain's CDR3 is CASGHYYNEQFF. As DNA, the CDR3 is TGTGCCAGCGGCCACTATTACAATGAGCAGTTCTTC.

Notes on this clonotype: This sequence may be a read error, since a much larger clone differs from it by one base. The V gene is TRBV7-9, the J gene TRBJ2-1; a possible D gene is TRBD1 (6 bases). Matching the DNA end better, TRBJ2-7 makes the J call doubtful. This CDR3 has 16 residues. CDR1 is SEHNR and CDR2 is FQNEAQ in the germline V gene (reference sequence). CDR3 nucleotide sequence: TGTGCCAGCAGCCCGCCTTTAGGGGTCGGGGACAATGAGCAGTACTTC. Protein product: CASSPPLGVGDNEQYF.

This clonotype was recorded many times. CDR3 sequence: CASSLAGAQRNEQFF. The CDR3 region has the DNA TGTGCCAGCAGCTTAGCCGGGGCACAAAGGAATGAGCAGTTCTTC. This chain uses TRBV7-2 with TRBJ2-1; D might be TRBD1 or TRBD2, each matching 5 bases. Looked up from germline, CDR1 is SGHTA and CDR2 is FQGNSA. This CDR3 comprises 15 residues. V was pared by 0 bases and J by 7 bases, with 13 bases between.

This clonotype was seen repeatedly, ten times or more. The chain couples TRBV4-2 to TRBJ1-1, with TRBD1 as a possible D gene (5 bases). V was pared by 0 bases and J by 5 bases, with 10 bases between. Looked up from germline, CDR1 is LGHNA and CDR2 is YNFKEQ. The CDR3 length is 14 residues. The CDR3 DNA is TGTGCCAGCAGCCAAGAGGAGGGGCAAACTGAAGCTTTCTTT. Protein sequence: CASSQEEGQTEAFF.

The chain is built from TRBV29-1 and TRBJ2-7; 9 bases fit TRBD2. Trimming removed 2 bases from V and 6 bases from J; junction bases left unmatched: 8. Per germline, CDR1 SQVTM and CDR2 ANQGSEA. The CDR3 is made up of 14 amino acids. The CDR3 here is CSVETRLAVREQYF. CDR3 in DNA: TGCAGCGTTGAAACGAGACTAGCGGTCCGCGAGCAGTACTTC.

Concerning this clonotype itself: A much bigger clone sits one base away, suggesting this may be a read error. The CDR3 nucleotides are TGTGCCAGCAGGGTCAGCAATCAGCCCCAGCATTTT. It is translated as CASRVSNQPQHF. The chain employs TRBV6-6 and TRBJ1-5; D gene uncertain. Trimming stripped 6 bases from V and 1 base from J, with 4 bases between. CDR1 is MNHNY, CDR2 SVGAGI, per germline (reference sequence). The CDR3 spans 12 residues.

This clonotype occurred many times. The rearrangement links TRBV29-1 to TRBJ2-1, with D possibly being TRBD2 (5 bases). The CDR3 is 13 residues long. Trimming took 6 bases from V and 5 from J, leaving 14 bases between them. Germline assignment: CDR1 SQVTM and CDR2 ANQGSEA. The CDR3 bases are TGCAGCGTACCCGGGATCCGGAACAATGAGCAGTTCTTC. Translated, it gives CSVPGIRNNEQFF.

This clonotype was seen ten or more times. The V and J genes are TRBV7-2 and TRBJ2-5; no clear D gene. Trimming cost V 2 bases and J 0 bases, with 7 bases left between them. In germline, CDR1 is SGHTA, CDR2 FQGNSA. CDR3 size: 14 residues. The CDR3 DNA reads TGTGCCAGCAGCTTATCCAAATACCAAGAGACCCAGTACTTC. Protein: CASSLSKYQETQYF.

The sample holds a few counts of this clonotype. This chain links TRBV7-3 with TRBJ1-1; 8 nucleotides agree with TRBD1. The trim removed 2 bases at V and 5 bases at J, leaving 10 bases unmatched. The CDR3 loop spans 16 amino acids. Germline lookup yields CDR1 SGHTA and CDR2 FQGTGA. CDR3: CASSLATPRQGTEAFF. In nucleotides, the CDR3 is TGTGCCAGCAGCTTAGCCACGCCGCGACAGGGGACTGAAGCTTTCTTT.

Many counts were recorded for this clonotype. The chain employs TRBV6-6 and TRBJ1-5; possibly TRBD1 for D (5 bases). Germline-derived CDR1 and CDR2 are MNHNY and SVGAGI (reference sequence). Trimming removed 0 bases from V and 4 bases from J, with 7 bases in between. The CDR3 length is 14 residues. CDR3 coding DNA: TGTGCCAGCAGTTACTCGGGGGGAAATCAGCCCCAGCATTTT. This translates into CASSYSGGNQPQHF.

This clonotype occurred many times. The chain carries TRBV7-8 and TRBJ2-1, with 7 nucleotides matching TRBD2. This CDR3 has 16 amino acids. Germline V gene lookup returns CDR1 SGHVS and CDR2 FQNEAQ. Trimming at V came to 5 bases and at J to 2 bases, leaving 9 bases not matched to a gene. The CDR3 reads CASSGGGGGAYNEQFF. The CDR3 nucleotides are TGTGCCAGCAGCGGGGGTGGCGGGGGAGCCTACAATGAGCAGTTCTTC.

V usage is TRBV27 and J usage is TRBJ1-1, with TRBD1 as a possible D gene (5 bases). CDR1 and CDR2 from the germline V gene are MNHEY and SMNVEV (reference sequence). V lost 11 bases, J lost 2 bases, and 18 bases lay in between. The CDR3 runs 14 residues. The CDR3 here is CAGRVAGINTEAFF. The CDR3 nucleotides read TGTGCCGGCCGGGTCGCAGGGATTAACACTGAAGCTTTCTTT.